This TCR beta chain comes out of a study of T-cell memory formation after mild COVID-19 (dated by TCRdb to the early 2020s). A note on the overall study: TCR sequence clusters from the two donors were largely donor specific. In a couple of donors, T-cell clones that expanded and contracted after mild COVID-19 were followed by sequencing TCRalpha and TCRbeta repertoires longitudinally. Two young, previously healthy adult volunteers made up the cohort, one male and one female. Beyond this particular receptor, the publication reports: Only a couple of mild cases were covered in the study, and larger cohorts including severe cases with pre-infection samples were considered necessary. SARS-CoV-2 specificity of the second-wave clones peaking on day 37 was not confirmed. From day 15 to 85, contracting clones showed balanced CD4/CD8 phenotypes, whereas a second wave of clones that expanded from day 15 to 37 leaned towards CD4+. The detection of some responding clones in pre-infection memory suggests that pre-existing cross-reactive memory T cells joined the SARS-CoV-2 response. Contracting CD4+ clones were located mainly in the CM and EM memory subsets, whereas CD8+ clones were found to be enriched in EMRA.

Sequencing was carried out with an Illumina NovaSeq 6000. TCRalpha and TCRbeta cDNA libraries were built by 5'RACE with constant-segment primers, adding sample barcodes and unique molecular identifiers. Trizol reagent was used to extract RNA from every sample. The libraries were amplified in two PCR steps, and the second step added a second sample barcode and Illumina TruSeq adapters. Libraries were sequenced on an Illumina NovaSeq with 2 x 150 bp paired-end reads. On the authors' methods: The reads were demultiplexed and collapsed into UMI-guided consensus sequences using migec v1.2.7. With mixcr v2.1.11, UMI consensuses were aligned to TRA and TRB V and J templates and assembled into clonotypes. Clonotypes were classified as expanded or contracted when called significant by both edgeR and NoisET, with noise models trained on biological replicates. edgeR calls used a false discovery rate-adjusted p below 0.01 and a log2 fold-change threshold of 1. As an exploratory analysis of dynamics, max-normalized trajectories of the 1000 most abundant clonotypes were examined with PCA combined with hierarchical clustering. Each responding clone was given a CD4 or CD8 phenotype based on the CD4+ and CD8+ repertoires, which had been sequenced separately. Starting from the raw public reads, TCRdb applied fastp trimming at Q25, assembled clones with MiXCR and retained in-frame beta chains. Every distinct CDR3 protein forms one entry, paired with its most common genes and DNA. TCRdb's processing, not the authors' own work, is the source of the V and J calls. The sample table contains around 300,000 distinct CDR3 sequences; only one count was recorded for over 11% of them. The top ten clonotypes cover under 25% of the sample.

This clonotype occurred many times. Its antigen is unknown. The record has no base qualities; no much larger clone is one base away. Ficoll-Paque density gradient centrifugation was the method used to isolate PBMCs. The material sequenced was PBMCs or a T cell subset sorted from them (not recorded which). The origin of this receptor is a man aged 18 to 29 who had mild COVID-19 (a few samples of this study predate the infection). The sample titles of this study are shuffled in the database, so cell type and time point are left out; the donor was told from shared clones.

In nucleotides, the sequence is TGCAGTGCTAGATTTGGGGAGACCCAGTACTTC. This yields the protein CSARFGETQYF. Rearrangement joined TRBV20-1 to TRBJ2-5; too little of a D gene remains to name it. The CDR3 numbers 11 residues from cysteine through phenylalanine. Only the CDR3 DNA stays, 33 bases, in frame from base 1. Deletion took 2 bases off V and 5 bases off J, with a span of 6 bases between the germline ends. The germline V gene encodes CDR1 DFQATT and CDR2 SNEGSKA (reference sequence).